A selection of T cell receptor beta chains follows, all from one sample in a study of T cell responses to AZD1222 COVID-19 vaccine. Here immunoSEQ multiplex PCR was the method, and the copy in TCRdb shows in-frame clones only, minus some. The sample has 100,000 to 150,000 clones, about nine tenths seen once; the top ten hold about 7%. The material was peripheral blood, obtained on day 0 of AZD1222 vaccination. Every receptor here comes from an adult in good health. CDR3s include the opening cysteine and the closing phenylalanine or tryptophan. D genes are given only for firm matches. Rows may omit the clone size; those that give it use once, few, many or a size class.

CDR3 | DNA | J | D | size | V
CAIHLLPGNQPQHF | TGTGCCATCCACCTGCTCCCCGGGAATCAGCCCCAGCATTTT | TRBJ1-5 | - | - | TRBV28
CASSIAAGGYEQYF | TGTGCCAGTAGTATCGCAGCGGGAGGTTACGAGCAGTACTTC | TRBJ2-7 | TRBD2 | - | TRBV19
CASRTTGADEKLFF | TGTGCCAGCAGAACCACAGGGGCGGATGAAAAACTGTTTTTT | TRBJ1-4 | TRBD1 | - | TRBV28
CATSRELGMGEQFF | TGTGCCACCAGCAGAGAACTGGGGATGGGGGAGCAGTTCTTC | TRBJ2-1 | - | once | TRBV15
CASSLDTGYEQYF | TGCGCCAGCAGCTTGGATACAGGATACGAGCAGTACTTC | TRBJ2-7 | - | - | TRBV5-1
CSHGYNEQFF | TGCAGTCACGGTTACAATGAGCAGTTCTTC | TRBJ2-1 | - | - | TRBV20-1
CASSEWTGWEQYF | TGTGCCAGCAGTGAATGGACTGGCTGGGAGCAGTACTTC | TRBJ2-7 | - | - | TRBV25-1
CAISPTDSLVMNTEAFF | TGTGCCATCAGTCCGACAGACTCCCTTGTGATGAACACTGAAGCTTTCTTT | TRBJ1-1 | - | - | TRBV10-3
CASSMGTLGNTEAFF | TGTGCCAGTAGTATGGGGACATTGGGCAACACTGAAGCTTTCTTT | TRBJ1-1 | - | - | TRBV19
CASILGVGADTQYF | - | TRBJ2-3 | - | - | TRBV6-5
CASADRARGGYTF | TGTGCCAGCGCTGACAGGGCCCGGGGCGGCTACACCTTC | TRBJ1-2 | TRBD1 | - | TRBV6-5
CASRRQDYNEKLFF | TGTGCCAGCAGGCGACAGGACTATAATGAAAAACTGTTTTTT | TRBJ1-4 | - | few | TRBV2
CASSPFFRGHVSYEQYF | TGTGCCAGCAGCCCGTTTTTCAGGGGTCATGTGAGCTACGAGCAGTACTTC | TRBJ2-7 | - | once | TRBV5-5
CASSLLVAGSYNEQFF | TGTGCCAGCAGTTTACTTGTGGCGGGATCCTACAATGAGCAGTTCTTC | TRBJ2-1 | - | - | TRBV28
CASSSRGGYTF | TGTGCCAGCAGCTCGAGAGGTGGCTACACCTTC | TRBJ1-2 | - | - | TRBV9
CASSLAGRSYGYTF | TGTGCCAGCAGCTTGGCAGGGCGCAGCTATGGCTACACCTTC | TRBJ1-2 | - | - | TRBV5-6
CATTGYTEAFF | TGTGCCACCACGGGGTACACTGAAGCTTTCTTT | TRBJ1-1 | - | - | TRBV28
CASSISGSYEQYF | TGTGCCAGTAGTATAAGCGGGAGCTACGAGCAGTACTTC | TRBJ2-7 | TRBD2 | - | TRBV19
CASSLTGGYATNEKLFF | TGTGCCAGCAGTTTGACAGGGGGTTATGCAACTAATGAAAAACTGTTTTTT | TRBJ1-4 | TRBD1 | - | TRBV27
CASSRAAQGGTEAFF | TGCGCCAGCAGCCGGGCCGCACAGGGGGGCACTGAAGCTTTCTTT | TRBJ1-1 | TRBD1 | - | TRBV5-1